One T cell receptor (beta chain) is described in this entry. Germline V lookup: CDR1 MNHEY, CDR2 SVGAGI. The ends lost 6 bases at V and 3 bases at J; junction bases unmatched: 6. This CDR3 spans 15 amino acids. The data were obtained in a study of blood T cell repertoires in COVID-19. Background on the study: Researchers got acute and convalescent COVID-19 samples from the United States, Italy and Spain. In each case, the material was cDNA or gDNA derived from T cells, B-cell-depleted T cells, or PBMCs.

Per the original methods: From reference gene primer amplification, estimates of nucleated cell counts were derived. Some clones are missing from TCRdb's copy, which holds only in-frame ones; the method was immunoSEQ multiplex PCR. V, J and clone size are those of that table, while D and trimming were read from the DNA. The table includes around 250,000 clones, approximately 87% detected once. The gene calls are TRBV6-5 and TRBJ2-3, with 10 bases fitting TRBD1. The specimen sequenced was peripheral blood. The receptor's source is a man aged 60 to 69 who had recovered from COVID-19. CDR3 DNA: TGTGCCAGCAGCCGAGGGGGACAGGGGACAGATACGCAGTATTTT. It codes for CASSRGGQGTDTQYF.